The text below deals with one TCR beta chain. Its specificity is not known. Two oligonucleotides, mixed equimolar, formed the beta constant-region primer covering TRBC1 and TRBC2. The ligated cDNA underwent four PCR rounds using SP2 and nested alpha and beta constant-region primers. In TCRdb, the UMI-ligation and nested PCR reads were re-called with MiXCR into one record per CDR3 protein. The table has under 150,000 distinct CDR3 sequences, 15% to 20% seen once. This entry comes from a study of naive and memory T cell subsets. The CDR3 contains 16 residues. Germline V CDR1 and CDR2: SNHLY, FYNNEI. V was clipped by 7 bases and J by 0 bases, with 16 bases between them. Notes on the study in general: Especially in CD8 cells, naive repertoires contained a few larger clonotypes, possibly CD45RA-re-expressing memory cells.

The sequenced sample consisted of naive CD8+ T cells from blood. The clonotype originates from a human donor in good health. The J gene is TRBJ2-1, the V gene TRBV2; D is undetermined. As DNA, the CDR3 is TGTGCCAGCACTGACCAATTCCAGAGCTCCTACAATGAGCAGTTCTTC. It translates to CASTDQFQSSYNEQFF.